The table lists the clone carrying this T cell receptor (beta chain) with a few counts. The target antigen is unknown. J was trimmed by 2 bases and V by 6 bases; bases with no gene match: 6. Germline CDR1 and CDR2: MGHRA and YSYEKL. CDR3 size: 15 residues. TCRdb redid the calling of the 5' RACE reads with MiXCR, one entry per CDR3 protein. This sample yields approximately 250,000 distinct CDR3 sequences, of which 15% to 19% are seen a single time; under 2.5% belongs to the top ten. This entry is derived from a study of T-cell memory formation after mild COVID-19. Study details: Largely, the TCR clusters proved donor specific.

Study observations and caveats: Confirmation was lacking for SARS-CoV-2 specificity of second-wave clones that peaked on day 37.

The sample taken for sequencing was PBMCs or a T cell subset sorted from them (not recorded which). The origin of this receptor is an adult woman who had mild COVID-19 (a few samples of this study predate the infection). Cell type and time point are not known. The genes are TRBV4-1 and TRBJ2-5; 10 bases align to TRBD2. CDR3 nucleotides: TGCGCCAGCAGTTACCTAGCGGGGGTTCAAGAGACCCAGTACTTC. Protein: CASSYLAGVQETQYF.